The present T cell receptor (beta chain) was sequenced within a study of blood T cell repertoires in COVID-19. Looking at the study overall: COVID-19 samples, acute and convalescent, were from the United States, Italy and Spain. T cells, B-cell-depleted T cells, or PBMCs supplied cDNA or gDNA.

Assay used: immunoSEQ multiplex PCR; TCRdb lists only in-frame clones, some missing. The table records about 160,000 clones, approximately 88% of them present only once. V was cut by 7 bases and J by 2 bases, with 3 bases left in between. The CDR3 sequence is 11 residues long. Germline loops: CDR1 KGHDR, CDR2 SFDVKD. The sample taken for sequencing was peripheral blood. The receptor was isolated from a man in his fifties or sixties with acute or convalescent COVID-19. The chain employs TRBV24-1 and TRBJ2-3; no clear D gene. The CDR3 region is CATSNTDTQYF. The CDR3 DNA follows: TGTGCCACCAGCAACACAGATACGCAGTATTTT.